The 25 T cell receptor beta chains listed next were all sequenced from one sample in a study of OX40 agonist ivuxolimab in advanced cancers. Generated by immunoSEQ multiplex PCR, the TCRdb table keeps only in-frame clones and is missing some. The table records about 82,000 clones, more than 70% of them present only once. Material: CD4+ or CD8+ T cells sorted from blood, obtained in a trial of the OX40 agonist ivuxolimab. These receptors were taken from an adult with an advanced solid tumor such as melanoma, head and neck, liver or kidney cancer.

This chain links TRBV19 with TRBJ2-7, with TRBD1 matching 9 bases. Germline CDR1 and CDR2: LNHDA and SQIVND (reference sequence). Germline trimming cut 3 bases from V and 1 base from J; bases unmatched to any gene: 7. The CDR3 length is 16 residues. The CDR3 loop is CASSISGTGISYEQYF. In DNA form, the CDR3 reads TGTGCCAGTAGTATTTCCGGGACAGGGATTTCCTACGAGCAGTACTTC.

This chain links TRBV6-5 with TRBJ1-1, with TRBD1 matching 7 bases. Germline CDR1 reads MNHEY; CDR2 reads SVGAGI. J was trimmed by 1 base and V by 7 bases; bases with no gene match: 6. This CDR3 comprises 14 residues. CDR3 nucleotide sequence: TGTGCCAGCACCAGGGGGACAGAGAACACTGAAGCTTTCTTT. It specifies CASTRGTENTEAFF.

CDR3 DNA sequence: TGTGCCAGCAAGACCGGGGGAATCACAGATACGCAGTATTTT. Its translation is CASKTGGITDTQYF. The V and J genes are TRBV7-2 and TRBJ2-3; D might be TRBD2 (6 bases). This CDR3 contains 14 residues. Germline-derived CDR1 and CDR2 are SGHTA and FQGNSA. The V and J ends lost 7 bases and 2 bases respectively, with 13 bases between them.

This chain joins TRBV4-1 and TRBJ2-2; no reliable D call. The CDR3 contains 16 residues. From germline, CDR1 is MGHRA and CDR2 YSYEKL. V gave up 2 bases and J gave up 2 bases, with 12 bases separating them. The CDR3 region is CASSQPTKINTGELFF. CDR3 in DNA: TGCGCCAGCAGCCAACCAACCAAAATAAACACCGGGGAGCTGTTTTTT.

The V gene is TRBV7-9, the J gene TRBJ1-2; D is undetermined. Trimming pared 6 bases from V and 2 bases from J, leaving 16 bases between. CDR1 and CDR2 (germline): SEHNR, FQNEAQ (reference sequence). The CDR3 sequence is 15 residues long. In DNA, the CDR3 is TGTGCCAGCAGTCCCCTAGGGTCCAAGAACTATGGCTACACCTTC. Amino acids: CASSPLGSKNYGYTF.

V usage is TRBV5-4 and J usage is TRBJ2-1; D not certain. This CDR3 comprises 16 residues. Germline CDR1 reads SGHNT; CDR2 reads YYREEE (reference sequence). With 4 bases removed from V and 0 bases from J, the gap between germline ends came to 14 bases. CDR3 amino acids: CASSRRSVSSYNEQFF. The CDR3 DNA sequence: TGTGCCAGCAGCCGACGGTCAGTTAGCTCCTACAATGAGCAGTTCTTC. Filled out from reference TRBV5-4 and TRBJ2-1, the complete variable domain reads ETGVTQSPTHLIKTRGQQVTLRCSSQSGHNTVSWYQQALGQGPQFIFQYYREEENGRGNFPPRFSGLQFPNYSSELNVNALELDDSALYLCASSRRSVSSYNEQFFGPGTRLTVL.

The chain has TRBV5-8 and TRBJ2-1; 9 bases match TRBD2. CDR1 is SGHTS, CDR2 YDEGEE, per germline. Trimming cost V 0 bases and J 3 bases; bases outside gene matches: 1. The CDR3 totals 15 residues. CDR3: CASSLGLAVYNEQFF. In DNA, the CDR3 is TGTGCCAGCAGCTTGGGACTAGCGGTCTACAATGAGCAGTTCTTC.

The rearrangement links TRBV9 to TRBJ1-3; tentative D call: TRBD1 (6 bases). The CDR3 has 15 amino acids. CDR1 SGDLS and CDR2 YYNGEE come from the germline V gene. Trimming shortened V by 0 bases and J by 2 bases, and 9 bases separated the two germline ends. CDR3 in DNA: TGTGCCAGCAGCGTAGAGCCAGGGGCTGGAAACACCATATATTTT. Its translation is CASSVEPGAGNTIYF.

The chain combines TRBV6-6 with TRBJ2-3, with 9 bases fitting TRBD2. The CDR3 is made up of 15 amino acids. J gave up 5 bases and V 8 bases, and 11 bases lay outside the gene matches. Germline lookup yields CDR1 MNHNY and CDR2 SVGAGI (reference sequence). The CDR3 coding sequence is TGTGCCAGCCGTAGGCGGGGGGGCCTGGGAGATACGCAGTATTTT. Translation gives CASRRRGGLGDTQYF.

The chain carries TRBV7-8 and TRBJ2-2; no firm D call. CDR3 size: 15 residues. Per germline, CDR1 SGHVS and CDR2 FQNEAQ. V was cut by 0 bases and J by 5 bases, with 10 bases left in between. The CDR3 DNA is TGTGCCAGCAGCTTAGCGGGCGAGACGACCGGGGAGCTGTTTTTT. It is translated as CASSLAGETTGELFF.

The CDR3 is CASRRGQGFNQPQHF. The CDR3 bases are TGTGCCAGCAGAAGAGGACAGGGGTTCAATCAGCCCCAGCATTTT. The genes are TRBV28 and TRBJ1-5; 9 positions agree with TRBD1. Per germline, CDR1 MDHEN and CDR2 SYDVKM. The V gene end was trimmed by 6 bases and the J gene end by 3 bases; junction bases not matched to a gene: 6. CDR3 size: 15 residues.

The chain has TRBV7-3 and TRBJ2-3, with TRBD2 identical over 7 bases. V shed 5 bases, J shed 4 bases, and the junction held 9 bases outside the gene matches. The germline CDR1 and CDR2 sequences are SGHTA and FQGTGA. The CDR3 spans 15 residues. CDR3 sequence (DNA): TGTGCCAGCAGCAGCTGGGGAGGGCGGGCAGATACGCAGTATTTT. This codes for CASSSWGGRADTQYF.

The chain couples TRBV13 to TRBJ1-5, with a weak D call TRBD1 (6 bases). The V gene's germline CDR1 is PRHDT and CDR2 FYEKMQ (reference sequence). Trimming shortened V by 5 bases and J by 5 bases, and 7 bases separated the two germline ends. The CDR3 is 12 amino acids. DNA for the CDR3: TGTGCCAGCAGCAAGGGGGATCAGCCCCAGCATTTT. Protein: CASSKGDQPQHF.

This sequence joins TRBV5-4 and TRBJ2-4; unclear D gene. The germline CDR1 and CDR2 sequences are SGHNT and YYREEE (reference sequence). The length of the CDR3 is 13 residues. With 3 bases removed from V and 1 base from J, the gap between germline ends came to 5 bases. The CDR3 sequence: CASSSSAKNIQYF. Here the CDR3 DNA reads TGTGCCAGCAGCTCCTCCGCCAAAAACATTCAGTACTTC.

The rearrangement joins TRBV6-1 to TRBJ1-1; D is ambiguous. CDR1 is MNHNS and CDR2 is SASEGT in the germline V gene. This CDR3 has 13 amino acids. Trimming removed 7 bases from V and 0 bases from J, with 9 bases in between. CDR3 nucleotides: TGTGCCAGCAAAGCCTCGATGAACACTGAAGCTTTCTTT. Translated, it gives CASKASMNTEAFF.

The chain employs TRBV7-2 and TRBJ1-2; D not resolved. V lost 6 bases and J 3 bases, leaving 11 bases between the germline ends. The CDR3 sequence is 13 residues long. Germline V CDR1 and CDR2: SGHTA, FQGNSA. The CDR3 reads CASSGDGYYGYTF. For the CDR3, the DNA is TGTGCCAGCAGTGGCGACGGGTACTATGGCTACACCTTC.

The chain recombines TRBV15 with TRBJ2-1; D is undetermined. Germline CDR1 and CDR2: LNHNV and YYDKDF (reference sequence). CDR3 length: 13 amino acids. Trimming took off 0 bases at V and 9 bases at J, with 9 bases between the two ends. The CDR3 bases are TGTGCCACCAGCAGAGACGGAAGTAGTGAGCAGTTCTTC. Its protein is CATSRDGSSEQFF. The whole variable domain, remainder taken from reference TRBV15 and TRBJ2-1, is DAMVIQNPRYQVTQFGKPVTLSCSQTLNHNVMYWYQQKSSQAPKLLFHYYDKDFNNEADTPDNFQSRRPNTSFCFLDIRSPGLGDTAMYLCATSRDGSSEQFFGPGTRLTVL.

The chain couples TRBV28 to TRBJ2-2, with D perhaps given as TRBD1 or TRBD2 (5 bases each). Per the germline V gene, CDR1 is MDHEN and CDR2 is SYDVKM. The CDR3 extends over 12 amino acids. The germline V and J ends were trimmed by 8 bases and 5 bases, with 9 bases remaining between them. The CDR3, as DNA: TGTGCCAGCGGGGGTGGGACCGGGGAGCTGTTTTTT. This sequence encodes CASGGGTGELFF.

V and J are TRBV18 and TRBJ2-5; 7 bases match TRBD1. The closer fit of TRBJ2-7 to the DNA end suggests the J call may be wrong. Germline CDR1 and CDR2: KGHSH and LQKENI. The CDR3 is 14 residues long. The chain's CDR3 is CASSSGQDGYEQYF. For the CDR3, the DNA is TGTGCCAGCTCATCCGGACAGGACGGCTACGAGCAGTACTTC.

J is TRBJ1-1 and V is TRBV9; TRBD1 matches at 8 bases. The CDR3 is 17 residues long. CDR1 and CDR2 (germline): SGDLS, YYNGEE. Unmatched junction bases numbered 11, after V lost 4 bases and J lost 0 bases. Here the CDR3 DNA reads TGTGCCAGCAGCACCCGTCCCGGGACAGGTATGAACACTGAAGCTTTCTTT. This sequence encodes CASSTRPGTGMNTEAFF.

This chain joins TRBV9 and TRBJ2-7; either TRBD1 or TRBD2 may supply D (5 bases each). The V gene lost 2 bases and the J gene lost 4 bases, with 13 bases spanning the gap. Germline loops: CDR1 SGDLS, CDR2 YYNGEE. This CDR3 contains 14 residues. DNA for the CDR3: TGTGCCAGCAGCGTGGGACCTGGGGTTTACGAGCAGTACTTC. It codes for CASSVGPGVYEQYF.

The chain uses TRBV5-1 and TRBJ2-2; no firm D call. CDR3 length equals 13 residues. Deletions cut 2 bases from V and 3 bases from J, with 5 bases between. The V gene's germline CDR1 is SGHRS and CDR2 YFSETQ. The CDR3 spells CASSFTYTGELFF. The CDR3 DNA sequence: TGCGCCAGCAGCTTTACTTACACCGGGGAGCTGTTTTTT.

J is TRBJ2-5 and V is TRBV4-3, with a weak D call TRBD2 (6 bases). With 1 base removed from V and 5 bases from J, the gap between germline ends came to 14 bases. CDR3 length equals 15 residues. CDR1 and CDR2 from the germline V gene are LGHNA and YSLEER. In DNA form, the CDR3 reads TGCGCCAGCAGCCAAGTAACGGGGGAAGGGGAGACCCAGTACTTC. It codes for CASSQVTGEGETQYF.

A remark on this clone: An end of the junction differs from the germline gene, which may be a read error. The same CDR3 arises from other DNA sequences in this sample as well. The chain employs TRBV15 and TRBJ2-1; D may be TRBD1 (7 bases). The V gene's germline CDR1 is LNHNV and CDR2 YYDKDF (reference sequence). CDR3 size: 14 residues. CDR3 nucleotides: TGTGCCACCAGCAGAGCCAGGGGGAGGAATGAGCAATTCTTC. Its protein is CATSRARGRNEQFF.

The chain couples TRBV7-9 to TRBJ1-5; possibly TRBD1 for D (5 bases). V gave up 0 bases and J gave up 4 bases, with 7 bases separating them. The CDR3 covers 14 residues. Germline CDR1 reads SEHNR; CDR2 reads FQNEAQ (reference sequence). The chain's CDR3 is CASSLARGNQPQHF. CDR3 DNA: TGTGCCAGCAGCTTAGCAAGGGGAAATCAGCCCCAGCATTTT.